The T cell receptor beta chain under discussion was sequenced for a study of blood T cell repertoires in COVID-19. Using immunoSEQ multiplex PCR, the repertoire was profiled, and TCRdb retains in-frame clones only, with some absent. The sample has some 200,000 clones; approximately 90% are singletons. Trimming removed 5 bases from V and 7 bases from J; junction bases left unmatched: 10. Germline V gene sequence: CDR1 MNHEY, CDR2 SVGEGT. The CDR3 is 17 residues long. This clonotype originated in a woman aged 25 to 39 who had recovered from COVID-19. V usage is TRBV6-2 or TRBV6-3 and J usage is TRBJ2-1, with TRBD2 matching over 14 bases. Sequencing was carried out using PBMCs or T cells enriched from blood (not recorded which). Here the CDR3 DNA reads TGTGCCAGCAGTGAGATGGGACTAGCGGGAGTTTTTAATGAGCAGTTCTTC. Its translation is CASSEMGLAGVFNEQFF.